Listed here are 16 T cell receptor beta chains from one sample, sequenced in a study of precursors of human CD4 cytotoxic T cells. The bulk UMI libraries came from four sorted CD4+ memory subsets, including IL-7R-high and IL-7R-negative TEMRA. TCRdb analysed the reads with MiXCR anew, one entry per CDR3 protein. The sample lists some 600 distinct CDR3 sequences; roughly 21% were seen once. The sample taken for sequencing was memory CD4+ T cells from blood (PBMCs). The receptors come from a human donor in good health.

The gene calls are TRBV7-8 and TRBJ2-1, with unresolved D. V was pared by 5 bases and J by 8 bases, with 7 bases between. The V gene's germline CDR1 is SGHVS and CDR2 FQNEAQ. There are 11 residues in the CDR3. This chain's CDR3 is CASSPRHEQFF. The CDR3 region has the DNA TGTGCCAGCAGCCCTCGCCATGAGCAGTTCTTC.

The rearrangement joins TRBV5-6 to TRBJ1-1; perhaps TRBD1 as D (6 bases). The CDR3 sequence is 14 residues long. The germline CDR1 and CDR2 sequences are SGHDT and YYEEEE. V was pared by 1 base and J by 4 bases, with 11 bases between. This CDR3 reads CASSLLGARTEAFF. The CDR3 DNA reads TGTGCCAGCAGCTTGTTGGGGGCGCGCACTGAAGCTTTCTTT.

CDR3 nucleotides: TGTGCCAGCAGTACCACCCGGGACGGCGGACCGTTATACACCGGGGAGCTGTTTTTT. Amino acids: CASSTTRDGGPLYTGELFF. This rearrangement joins TRBV27 to TRBJ2-2; D is tentatively TRBD1 or TRBD2 (5 bases each). CDR1 is MNHEY and CDR2 is SMNVEV in the germline V gene (reference sequence). CDR3 length: 19 residues. Trimming took 5 bases from V and 3 from J, leaving 25 bases between them.

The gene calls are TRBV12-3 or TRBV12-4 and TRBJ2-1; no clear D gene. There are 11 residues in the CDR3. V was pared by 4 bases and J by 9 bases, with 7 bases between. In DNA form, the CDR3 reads TGTGCCAGCAGTTCCCGCGGTGAGCAGTTCTTC. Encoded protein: CASSSRGEQFF.

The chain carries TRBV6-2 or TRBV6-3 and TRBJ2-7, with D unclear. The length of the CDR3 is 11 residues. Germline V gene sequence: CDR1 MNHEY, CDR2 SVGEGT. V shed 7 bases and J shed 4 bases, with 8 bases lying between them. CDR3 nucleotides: TGTGCCAGCACCTGGGGATACGAGCAGTACTTC. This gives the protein CASTWGYEQYF.

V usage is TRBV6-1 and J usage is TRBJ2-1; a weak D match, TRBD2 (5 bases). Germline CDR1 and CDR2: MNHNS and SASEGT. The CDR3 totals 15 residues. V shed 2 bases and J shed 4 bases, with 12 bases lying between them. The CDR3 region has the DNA TGTGCCAGCAGTGAATTAACTAGTCTGTACAATGAGCAGTTCTTC. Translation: CASSELTSLYNEQFF.

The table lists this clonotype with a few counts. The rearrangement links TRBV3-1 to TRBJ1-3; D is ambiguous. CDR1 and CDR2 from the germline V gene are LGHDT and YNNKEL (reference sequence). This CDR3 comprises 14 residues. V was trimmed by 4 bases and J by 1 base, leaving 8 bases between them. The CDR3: CASSPPASGNTIYF. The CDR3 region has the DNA TGTGCCAGCAGCCCGCCGGCATCTGGAAACACCATATATTTT.

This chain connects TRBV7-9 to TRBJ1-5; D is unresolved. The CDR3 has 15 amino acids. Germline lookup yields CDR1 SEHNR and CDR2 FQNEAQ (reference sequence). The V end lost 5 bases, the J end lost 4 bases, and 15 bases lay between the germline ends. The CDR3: CASSPAHSGNQPQHF. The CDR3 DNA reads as TGTGCCAGCAGCCCCGCCCACTCCGGGAATCAGCCCCAGCATTTT.

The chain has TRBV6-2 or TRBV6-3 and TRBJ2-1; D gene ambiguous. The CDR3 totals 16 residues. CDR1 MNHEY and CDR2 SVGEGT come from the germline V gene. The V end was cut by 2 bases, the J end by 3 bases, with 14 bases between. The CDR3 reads CASSYGRGPGYNEQFF. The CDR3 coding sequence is TGTGCCAGCAGTTACGGTCGTGGGCCAGGCTACAATGAGCAGTTCTTC.

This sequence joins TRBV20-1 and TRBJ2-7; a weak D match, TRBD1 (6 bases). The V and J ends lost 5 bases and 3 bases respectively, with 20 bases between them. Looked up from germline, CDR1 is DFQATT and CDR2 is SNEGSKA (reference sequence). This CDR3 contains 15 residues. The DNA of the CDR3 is TGCAGTGCTTTCCGCTCAGGCACAGGGAACTACGAGCAGTACTTC. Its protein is CSAFRSGTGNYEQYF.

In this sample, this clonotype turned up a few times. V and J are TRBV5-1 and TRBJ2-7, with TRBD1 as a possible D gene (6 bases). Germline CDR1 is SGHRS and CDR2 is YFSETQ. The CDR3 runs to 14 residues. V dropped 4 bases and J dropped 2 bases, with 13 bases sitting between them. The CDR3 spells CASSPGTQPYEQYF. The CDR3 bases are TGCGCCAGCAGCCCGGGGACACAACCCTACGAGCAGTACTTC.

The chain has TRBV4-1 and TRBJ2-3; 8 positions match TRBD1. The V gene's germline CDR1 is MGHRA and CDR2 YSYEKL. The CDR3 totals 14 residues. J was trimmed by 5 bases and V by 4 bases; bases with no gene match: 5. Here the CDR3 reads CASSRQTGGDTQYF. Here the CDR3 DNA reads TGCGCCAGCAGCCGACAAACAGGGGGAGATACGCAGTATTTT.

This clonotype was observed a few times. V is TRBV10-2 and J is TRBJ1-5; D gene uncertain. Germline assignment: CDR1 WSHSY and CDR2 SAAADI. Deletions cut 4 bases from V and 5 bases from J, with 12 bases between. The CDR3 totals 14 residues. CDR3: CASSAFTRDQPQHF. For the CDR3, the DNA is TGCGCCAGCAGTGCGTTTACAAGGGATCAGCCCCAGCATTTT.

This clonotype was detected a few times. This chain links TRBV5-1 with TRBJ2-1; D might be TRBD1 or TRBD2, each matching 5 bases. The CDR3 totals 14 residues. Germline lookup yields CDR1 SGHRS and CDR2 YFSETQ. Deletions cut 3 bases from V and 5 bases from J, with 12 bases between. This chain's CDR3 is CASSSPGRHNEQFF. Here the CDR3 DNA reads TGCGCCAGCAGCTCCCCGGGACGGCACAATGAGCAGTTCTTC.

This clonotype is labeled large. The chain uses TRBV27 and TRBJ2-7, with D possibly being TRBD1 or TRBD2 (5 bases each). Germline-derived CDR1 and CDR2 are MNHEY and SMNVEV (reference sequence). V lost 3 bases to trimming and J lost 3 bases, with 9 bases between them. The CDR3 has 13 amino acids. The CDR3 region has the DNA TGTGCCAGCAGTTTCCGGGACGACTACGAGCAGTACTTC. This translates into CASSFRDDYEQYF.

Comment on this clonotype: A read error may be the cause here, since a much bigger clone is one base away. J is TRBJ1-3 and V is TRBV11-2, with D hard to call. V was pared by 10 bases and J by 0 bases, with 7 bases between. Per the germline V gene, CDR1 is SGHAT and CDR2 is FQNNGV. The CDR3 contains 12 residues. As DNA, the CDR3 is TGTGCCAACAGTCTCTCTGGAAACACCATATATTTT. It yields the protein CANSLSGNTIYF.